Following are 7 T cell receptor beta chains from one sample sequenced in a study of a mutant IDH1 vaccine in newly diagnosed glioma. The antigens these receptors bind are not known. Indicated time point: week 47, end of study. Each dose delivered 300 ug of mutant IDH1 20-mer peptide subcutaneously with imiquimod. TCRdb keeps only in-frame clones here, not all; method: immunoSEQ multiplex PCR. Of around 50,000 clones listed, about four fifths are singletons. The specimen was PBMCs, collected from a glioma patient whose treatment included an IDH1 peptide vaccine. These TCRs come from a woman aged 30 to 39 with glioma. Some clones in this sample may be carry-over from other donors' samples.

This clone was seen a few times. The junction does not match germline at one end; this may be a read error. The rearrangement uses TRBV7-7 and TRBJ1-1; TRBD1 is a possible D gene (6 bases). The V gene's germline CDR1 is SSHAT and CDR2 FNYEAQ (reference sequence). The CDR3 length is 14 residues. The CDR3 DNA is TGTGCTAGCAGCGCCCTGGACAGTGAGACTGAAGCTTTCTTT. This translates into CASSALDSETEAFF.

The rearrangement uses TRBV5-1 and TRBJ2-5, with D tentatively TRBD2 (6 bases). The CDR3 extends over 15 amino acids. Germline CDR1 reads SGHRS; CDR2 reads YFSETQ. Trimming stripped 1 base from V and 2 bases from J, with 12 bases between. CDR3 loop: CASSLPSVVQETQYF. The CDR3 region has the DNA TGCGCCAGCAGCTTGCCTAGCGTAGTTCAAGAGACCCAGTACTTC.

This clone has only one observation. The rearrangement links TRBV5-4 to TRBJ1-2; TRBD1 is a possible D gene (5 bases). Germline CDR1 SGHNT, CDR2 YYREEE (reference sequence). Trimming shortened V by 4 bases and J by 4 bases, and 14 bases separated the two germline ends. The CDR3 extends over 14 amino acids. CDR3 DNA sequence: TGTGCCAGCAGCCGGTGGGGGGGTAGCTATGGCTACACCTTC. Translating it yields CASSRWGGSYGYTF.

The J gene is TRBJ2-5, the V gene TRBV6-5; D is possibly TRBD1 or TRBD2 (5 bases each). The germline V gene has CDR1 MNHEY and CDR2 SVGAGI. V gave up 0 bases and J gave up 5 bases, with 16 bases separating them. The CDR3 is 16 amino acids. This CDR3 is CASSYSVWGSGETQYF. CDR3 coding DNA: TGTGCCAGCAGTTACTCCGTTTGGGGGAGTGGTGAGACCCAGTACTTC.

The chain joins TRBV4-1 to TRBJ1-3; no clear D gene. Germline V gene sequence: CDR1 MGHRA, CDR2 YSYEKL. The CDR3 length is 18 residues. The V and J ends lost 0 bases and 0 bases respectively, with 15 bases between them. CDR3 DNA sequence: TGCGCCAGCAGCCAAGACCCTGGACGGTCCAACTCTGGAAACACCATATATTTT. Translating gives CASSQDPGRSNSGNTIYF.

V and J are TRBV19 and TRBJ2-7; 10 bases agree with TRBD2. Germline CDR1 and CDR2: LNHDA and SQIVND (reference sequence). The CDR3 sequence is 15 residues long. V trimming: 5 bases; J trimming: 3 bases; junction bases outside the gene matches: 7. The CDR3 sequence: CASSPASGGRYEQYF. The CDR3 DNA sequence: TGTGCCAGTAGTCCCGCTAGCGGGGGACGCTACGAGCAGTACTTC.

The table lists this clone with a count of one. CDR3 DNA sequence: TGTGCCAGGGGACAGAACTTACTCCGTGGTCAGCCCCAGCATTTT. Its protein is CARGQNLLRGQPQHF. The genes are TRBV6-4 and TRBJ1-5, with 7 bases that match TRBD1. The CDR3 sequence is 15 residues long. Per germline, CDR1 MRHNA and CDR2 SNTAGT. V shed 9 bases, J shed 6 bases, and the junction held 14 bases outside the gene matches.